The 4 T cell receptor beta chains below all came from one sample that was sequenced in a study of shared T cell receptors in the human thymus. Only in-frame clones appear in the TCRdb table, and some are missing; sequencing was by immunoSEQ multiplex PCR. The sample records around 730,000 clones, around 85% being singletons. The same data also contributed to another study, on human thymus T cells.

Sequencing was done on a sample of thymocytes. The source of these receptors is a girl less than two years old with a congenital heart defect.

The chain links TRBV2 to TRBJ1-4; 8 positions match TRBD1. Germline V gene sequence: CDR1 SNHLY, CDR2 FYNNEI. The CDR3 runs to 14 residues. The J segment lost 5 bases and the V segment lost 9 bases, leaving 8 bases of the junction unmatched. The CDR3 nucleotides read TGTGCCAGAGATACAGGGGGACGGAATGAAAAACTGTTTTTT. Translation gives CARDTGGRNEKLFF.

The V gene is TRBV7-8, the J gene TRBJ2-7; D ambiguous. The germline gives CDR1 SGHVS, CDR2 FQNEAQ. V was trimmed by 0 bases and J by 1 base, leaving 19 bases between them. The length of the CDR3 is 18 residues. CDR3 nucleotide sequence: TGTGCCAGCAGCTTAGCGACATGGCTCCACGAACTTTCCTACGAGCAGTACTTC. Translation gives CASSLATWLHELSYEQYF.

The chain carries TRBV5-1 and TRBJ1-2; D is undetermined. The CDR3 has 15 residues. Germline V gene data show CDR1 as SGHRS and CDR2 as YFSETQ. Trimming pared 0 bases from V and 6 bases from J, leaving 15 bases between. As DNA, the CDR3 is TGCGCCAGCAGCTTGGCTTTAGTTTCCCAGGATGGCTACACCTTC. It encodes CASSLALVSQDGYTF.

V is TRBV6-6 and J is TRBJ2-4; no clear D. CDR3 size: 15 residues. The ends were cut back, 6 bases at V and 7 bases at J, with 19 bases in the middle. Germline lookup yields CDR1 MNHNY and CDR2 SVGAGI (reference sequence). CDR3 bases: TGTGCCAGCAGCTCAACTTTGGTCCCCGGGAACATTCAGTACTTC. Amino acids: CASSSTLVPGNIQYF.